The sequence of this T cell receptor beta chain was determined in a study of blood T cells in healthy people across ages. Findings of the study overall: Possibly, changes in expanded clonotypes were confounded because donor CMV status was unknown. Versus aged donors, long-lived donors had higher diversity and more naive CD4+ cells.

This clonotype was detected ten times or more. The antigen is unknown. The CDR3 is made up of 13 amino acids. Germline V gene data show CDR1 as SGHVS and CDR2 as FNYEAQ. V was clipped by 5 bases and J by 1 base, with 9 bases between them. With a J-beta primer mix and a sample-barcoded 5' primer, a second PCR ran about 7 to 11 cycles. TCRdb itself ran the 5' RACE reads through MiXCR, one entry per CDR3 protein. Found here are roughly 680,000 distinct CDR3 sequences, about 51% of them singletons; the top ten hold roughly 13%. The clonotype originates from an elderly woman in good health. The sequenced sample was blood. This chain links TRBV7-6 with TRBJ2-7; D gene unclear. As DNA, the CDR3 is TGTGCCAGCAGCACCTTTGAGTCCTACGAGCAGTACTTC. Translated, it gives CASSTFESYEQYF.